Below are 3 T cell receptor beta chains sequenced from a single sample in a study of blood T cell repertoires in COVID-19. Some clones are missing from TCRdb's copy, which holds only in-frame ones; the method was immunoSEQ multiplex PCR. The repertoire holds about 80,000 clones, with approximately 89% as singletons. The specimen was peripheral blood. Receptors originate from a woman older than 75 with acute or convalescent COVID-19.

Here the CDR3 reads CASSVGTSGTQETQYF. The CDR3 coding sequence is TGTGCCAGCAGCGTTGGGACTAGCGGCACGCAAGAGACCCAGTACTTC. This rearrangement joins TRBV9 to TRBJ2-5; TRBD2 agrees at 11 bases. The junction had 5 bases not matched to a gene; V was cut back by 2 bases and J by 2 bases. Germline V gene lookup returns CDR1 SGDLS and CDR2 YYNGEE. This CDR3 has 16 amino acids. Filled out from reference TRBV9 and TRBJ2-5, the complete variable domain reads DSGVTQTPKHLITATGQRVTLRCSPRSGDLSVYWYQQSLDQGLQFLIQYYNGEERAKGNILERFSAQQFPDLHSELNLSSLELGDSALYFCASSVGTSGTQETQYFGPGTRLLVL.

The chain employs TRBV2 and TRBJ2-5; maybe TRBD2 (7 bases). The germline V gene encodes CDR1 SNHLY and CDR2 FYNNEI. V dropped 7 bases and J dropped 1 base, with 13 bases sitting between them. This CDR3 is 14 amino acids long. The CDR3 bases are TGTGCCAGCAAGAGGGGGGGTGTCCAAGAGACCCAGTACTTC. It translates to CASKRGGVQETQYF.

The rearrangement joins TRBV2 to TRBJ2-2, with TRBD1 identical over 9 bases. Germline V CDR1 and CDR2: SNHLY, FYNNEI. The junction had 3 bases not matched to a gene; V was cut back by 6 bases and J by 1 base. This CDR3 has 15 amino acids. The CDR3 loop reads CASRPGQGNTGELFF. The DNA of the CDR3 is TGTGCCAGCAGGCCGGGACAGGGGAACACCGGGGAGCTGTTTTTT.